This T cell receptor beta chain was recorded in a study of T-cell reconstitution after alpha-beta-depleted transplantation in children. Overall study results and limits: Some patients' high day-60 TCRbeta diversity was traced to surviving recipient T cells and thymic progenitors. The main origin of T-cell counts and diversity one year after transplant was newly produced T cells. Approximately two months post-transplant, alpha-beta T cells reportedly originated from several hundred expanded graft clones.

There are 14 residues in the CDR3. Per the germline V gene, CDR1 is WSHSY and CDR2 is SAAADI. V dropped 2 bases and J dropped 8 bases, with 13 bases sitting between them. This clonotype was seen many times. The antigen remains unidentified. Preparation of the TCRbeta library used unique molecular identifiers. TCRdb ran MiXCR on the PCR reads and lists one entry per CDR3 protein. The sample lists 600,000 to 700,000 distinct CDR3 sequences, 10% to 15% occurring once. The clonotype originates from a girl aged 2 to 10 with congenital amegakaryocytic thrombocytopenia, due to receive a stem cell transplant. This chain links TRBV10-2 with TRBJ1-5; D possibly corresponds to TRBD1 (6 bases). This specimen consisted of PBMCs, obtained before TCRalphabeta/CD19-depleted stem cell transplant. In nucleotides, the CDR3 is TGCGCCAGCAGTGAGCGTGGGGGGCGCGAGCCCCAGCATTTT. Protein product: CASSERGGREPQHF.